Below, 31 T cell receptor beta chains from the same sample are listed, as sequenced in a study of CD8 T cells in ankylosing spondylitis. MiXCR was run by TCRdb on the 5' RACE reads, yielding one entry per CDR3 protein. Among around 480,000 distinct CDR3 sequences listed, over 15% were seen once. Whole-study results and caveats: Apparently characteristic of ankylosing spondylitis blood was a TCR beta motif (eight highly homologous variants).

The antigens these receptors bind are not known. The specimen sequenced was blood, either unsorted or a sorted T cell fraction (not recorded which). The receptors originated from a male donor with ankylosing spondylitis.

The chain is built from TRBV7-6 and TRBJ2-7; D is uncertain. The CDR3 has 10 amino acids. Trimming shortened V by 6 bases and J by 13 bases, and 13 bases separated the two germline ends. Germline CDR1 reads SGHVS; CDR2 reads FNYEAQ. DNA of the CDR3: TGTGCCAGCAGTCCCCAGCTCCGCTACTTC. Translating gives CASSPQLRYF.

This clonotype has only a few counts. The chain employs TRBV5-1 and TRBJ2-3; D tentatively reads TRBD1 or TRBD2 (5 bases each). V lost 0 bases, J lost 1 base, and 12 bases lay in between. The CDR3 consists of 16 residues. Germline assignment: CDR1 SGHRS and CDR2 YFSETQ. The CDR3 reads CASSLVIVGGTDTQYF. DNA for the CDR3: TGCGCCAGCAGCTTGGTAATTGTGGGGGGCACAGATACGCAGTATTTT.

This clonotype has a handful of counts. The V gene is TRBV28, the J gene TRBJ1-5, with D perhaps matching TRBD1 (6 bases). V was trimmed by 1 base and J by 3 bases, leaving 13 bases between them. Per germline, CDR1 MDHEN and CDR2 SYDVKM. This CDR3 contains 16 residues. CDR3 sequence: CASSLYGQITNQPQHF. The CDR3 DNA follows: TGTGCCAGCAGTTTATACGGACAGATTACCAATCAGCCCCAGCATTTT.

The chain recombines TRBV20-1 with TRBJ2-1; 10 bases fit TRBD2. The CDR3 totals 14 residues. V was clipped by 5 bases and J by 9 bases; unmatched bases: 10. The V gene's germline CDR1 is DFQATT and CDR2 SNEGSKA (reference sequence). As DNA, the CDR3 is TGCAGTGCTCGACTAGCGGGTATAGGCGGTGAGCAGTTCTTC. Amino acids: CSARLAGIGGEQFF.

Only a few counts were recorded for this clonotype. The rearrangement joins TRBV19 to TRBJ2-1; 7 nucleotides line up with TRBD2. CDR3 size: 14 residues. Losses at the gene ends were 4 bases for V and 4 bases for J; bases not matched to a gene: 4. Germline assignment: CDR1 LNHDA and CDR2 SQIVND (reference sequence). CDR3 sequence: CASSSPAGYNEQFF. The DNA for the CDR3 is TGTGCCAGTAGTAGCCCAGCGGGATACAATGAGCAGTTCTTC.

The chain links TRBV28 to TRBJ1-1, with 7 bases aligning to TRBD1. The CDR3 covers 14 residues. Unmatched junction bases numbered 4, after V lost 2 bases and J lost 4 bases. Germline V gene lookup returns CDR1 MDHEN and CDR2 SYDVKM. In nucleotides, the CDR3 is TGTGCCAGCAGTTTAGAGGGACAGATCACTGAAGCTTTCTTT. Protein product: CASSLEGQITEAFF.

The chain is built from TRBV9 and TRBJ2-3; 15 bases are shared with TRBD2. Looked up from germline, CDR1 is SGDLS and CDR2 is YYNGEE. The CDR3 totals 18 residues. The trim removed 1 base at V and 5 bases at J, leaving 8 bases unmatched. The CDR3 spells CASSVRGLAGGPRDTQYF. The CDR3 DNA reads as TGTGCCAGCAGCGTACGGGGACTAGCGGGAGGCCCTAGAGATACGCAGTATTTT.

This chain links TRBV9 with TRBJ2-3, with D tentatively TRBD1 (5 bases). Germline V CDR1 and CDR2: SGDLS, YYNGEE. V was trimmed by 4 bases and J by 4 bases, leaving 13 bases between them. This CDR3 contains 14 residues. CDR3 in DNA: TGTGCCAGCAGCCCCAGGGCTCCACCAGATACGCAGTATTTT. It codes for CASSPRAPPDTQYF.

V and J are TRBV5-1 and TRBJ1-4, with unresolved D. V was pared by 0 bases and J by 8 bases, with 14 bases between. Germline V gene lookup returns CDR1 SGHRS and CDR2 YFSETQ. This CDR3 region has 15 residues. The CDR3 DNA reads as TGCGCCAGCAGCTTGGCCGGCGCCCCGGGCGAAAAACTGTTTTTT. Protein: CASSLAGAPGEKLFF.

This clonotype came up once. This chain uses TRBV27 with TRBJ2-3; TRBD1 is a possible D gene (5 bases). Germline values: CDR1 MNHEY, CDR2 SMNVEV (reference sequence). Deletions cut 5 bases from V and 0 bases from J, with 15 bases between. The CDR3 runs to 16 residues. This chain's CDR3 is CASSRTQTASTDTQYF. DNA for the CDR3: TGTGCCAGCAGTCGCACCCAGACAGCCAGCACAGATACGCAGTATTTT.

This clonotype was seen a handful of times. This rearrangement joins TRBV4-2 to TRBJ2-3, with D perhaps TRBD1 (6 bases). CDR3 length: 15 residues. From germline, CDR1 is LGHNA and CDR2 YNFKEQ. V lost 1 base and J 2 bases, leaving 10 bases between the germline ends. DNA of the CDR3: TGTGCCAGCAGCCAAGTAACAGGGATCACAGATACGCAGTATTTT. It is translated as CASSQVTGITDTQYF.

This clonotype showed up just a few times. V and J are TRBV3-1 and TRBJ2-7, with 7 bases identical to TRBD2. Germline V lookup: CDR1 LGHDT, CDR2 YNNKEL (reference sequence). J gave up 5 bases and V 0 bases, and 13 bases lay outside the gene matches. The CDR3 sequence is 17 residues long. CDR3 residues: CASSQDGRGLDWDEQYF. Written as DNA, the CDR3 is TGTGCCAGCAGCCAAGATGGCCGAGGACTAGATTGGGACGAGCAGTACTTC.

The gene calls are TRBV7-3 and TRBJ2-2, with D maybe TRBD1 (5 bases). The germline gives CDR1 SGHTA, CDR2 FQGTGA. The V end was cut by 5 bases, the J end by 3 bases, with 19 bases between. The CDR3 contains 17 residues. This CDR3 is CASSRRGLRQDTGELFF. The DNA of the CDR3 is TGTGCCAGCAGCCGAAGGGGCTTAAGGCAGGACACCGGGGAGCTGTTTTTT.

The V and J genes are TRBV28 and TRBJ2-7; D not resolved. Per the germline V gene, CDR1 is MDHEN and CDR2 is SYDVKM. The CDR3 length is 13 residues. V was clipped by 5 bases and J by 3 bases, with 11 bases between them. Here the CDR3 reads CASSIGGDYEQYF. For the CDR3, the DNA is TGTGCCAGCAGTATAGGTGGGGACTACGAGCAGTACTTC.

The chain is built from TRBV6-1 and TRBJ2-2; D possibly matches TRBD1 or TRBD2 (6 bases each). From germline, CDR1 is MNHNS and CDR2 SASEGT. The CDR3 consists of 19 residues. The V end was cut by 6 bases, the J end by 4 bases, with 27 bases between. Here the CDR3 DNA reads TGTGCCAGCAGCCTAACCCGGGACATCCGAATGGGAGGCACCGGGGAGCTGTTTTTT. The encoded protein is CASSLTRDIRMGGTGELFF.

The chain employs TRBV19 and TRBJ1-2, with D uncertain. V lost 7 bases, J lost 5 bases, and 14 bases lay in between. This CDR3 comprises 13 residues. Per the germline V gene, CDR1 is LNHDA and CDR2 is SQIVND (reference sequence). CDR3 DNA sequence: TGTGCCAGTACACCGACGGCGCAATATGGCTACACCTTC. Protein: CASTPTAQYGYTF.

The chain has TRBV20-1 and TRBJ2-1; unclear D gene. Trimming took off 1 base at V and 9 bases at J, with 7 bases between the two ends. CDR1 is DFQATT and CDR2 is SNEGSKA in the germline V gene (reference sequence). The CDR3 consists of 11 residues. CDR3 in amino acids: CSARGVSEQFF. The CDR3 bases are TGCAGTGCTAGAGGCGTAAGTGAGCAGTTCTTC.

The V and J genes are TRBV7-9 and TRBJ2-1, with 8 bases identical to TRBD2. The trim removed 5 bases at V and 8 bases at J, leaving 8 bases unmatched. Germline CDR1 reads SEHNR; CDR2 reads FQNEAQ (reference sequence). The CDR3 runs 14 residues. The CDR3 DNA sequence: TGTGCCAGCAGCGAGAAGCGGGAGACGGATGAGCAGTTCTTC. The encoded protein is CASSEKRETDEQFF.

In its sample, this clonotype was seen a few times. CDR3 region: CSARDSLVETQYF. For the CDR3, the DNA is TGCAGTGCTAGAGATTCTTTAGTAGAGACCCAGTACTTC. The rearrangement joins TRBV20-1 to TRBJ2-5; D ambiguous. The CDR3 length is 13 residues. V was shortened by 0 bases and J by 4 bases, with 9 bases between the two germline ends. The germline V gene has CDR1 DFQATT and CDR2 SNEGSKA (reference sequence).

This clonotype was seen only a few times. The V gene is TRBV12-3 or TRBV12-4, the J gene TRBJ1-2, with a tentative D call TRBD1 (6 bases). The V gene lost 6 bases and the J gene lost 2 bases, with 10 bases spanning the gap. CDR3 size: 13 residues. The CDR3 DNA is TGTGCCAGCAGCCAGGGGTACAACTATGGCTACACCTTC. Translating gives CASSQGYNYGYTF.

This clonotype has only a few counts. The genes are TRBV6-1 and TRBJ1-1; 9 bases fit TRBD1. The germline V gene has CDR1 MNHNS and CDR2 SASEGT. Losses at the gene ends were 6 bases for V and 8 bases for J; bases not matched to a gene: 10. CDR3 length: 14 amino acids. The DNA of the CDR3 is TGTGCCAGCAGGGGGACAGGGAGGTCCGGCGAAGCTTTCTTT. It specifies CASRGTGRSGEAFF.

The rearrangement joins TRBV19 to TRBJ1-2; D gene uncertain. V was cut by 3 bases and J by 4 bases, with 12 bases left in between. The length of the CDR3 is 14 residues. Germline lookup yields CDR1 LNHDA and CDR2 SQIVND (reference sequence). This CDR3 is CASSIPGGSYGYTF. In nucleotides, the CDR3 is TGTGCCAGTAGTATTCCGGGAGGCAGCTATGGCTACACCTTC.

This clonotype has a single count. The genes are TRBV27 and TRBJ1-1, with D hard to call. This CDR3 comprises 15 residues. The germline V gene has CDR1 MNHEY and CDR2 SMNVEV (reference sequence). Trimming stripped 1 base from V and 0 bases from J, with 9 bases between. Here the CDR3 reads CASSLFSVMNTEAFF. The CDR3 DNA reads TGTGCCAGCAGTTTATTTTCAGTGATGAACACTGAAGCTTTCTTT.

This clonotype occurred a few times. This chain connects TRBV5-1 to TRBJ2-3, with D perhaps matching TRBD2 (6 bases). The CDR3 is 16 amino acids. V was cut by 2 bases and J by 0 bases, with 13 bases left in between. CDR1 and CDR2 (germline): SGHRS, YFSETQ. CDR3 sequence: CASSFMGGASTDTQYF. The CDR3 bases are TGCGCCAGCAGCTTCATGGGGGGAGCTAGCACAGATACGCAGTATTTT. The full variable domain, rest sourced from reference TRBV5-1 and TRBJ2-3, is KAGVTQTPRYLIKTRGQQVTLSCSPISGHRSVSWYQQTPGQGLQFLFEYFSETQRNKGNFPGRFSGRQFSNSRSEMNVSTLELGDSALYLCASSFMGGASTDTQYFGPGTRLTVL.

The V call is TRBV4-2, the J call TRBJ2-3, with 7 bases lining up with TRBD2. Trimming at V came to 1 base and at J to 0 bases, leaving 1 base not matched to a gene. The V gene's germline CDR1 is LGHNA and CDR2 YNFKEQ. CDR3 size: 15 residues. CDR3 region: CASSQASGSTDTQYF. CDR3 DNA: TGTGCCAGCAGCCAAGCTAGCGGTAGCACAGATACGCAGTATTTT.

This clonotype was detected a few times. The chain links TRBV10-3 to TRBJ1-1; no clear D gene. Deletions cut 6 bases from V and 1 base from J, with 3 bases between. CDR3 length: 11 amino acids. The V gene's germline CDR1 is ENHRY and CDR2 SYGVKD. The CDR3 spells CAIRENTEAFF. In nucleotides, the CDR3 is TGTGCCATCAGAGAGAACACTGAAGCTTTCTTT.

The chain has TRBV6-2 or TRBV6-3 and TRBJ1-1, with unresolved D. This CDR3 contains 15 residues. Germline lookup yields CDR1 MNHEY and CDR2 SVGEGT. V lost 2 bases and J 3 bases, leaving 13 bases between the germline ends. As DNA, the CDR3 is TGTGCCAGCAGTTACGTAGGGAAAAGGCACACTGAAGCTTTCTTT. Translating it yields CASSYVGKRHTEAFF.

This clonotype came up a few times. The J gene is TRBJ2-3, the V gene TRBV20-1; D might be TRBD1 (6 bases). The V gene lost 8 bases and the J gene lost 0 bases, with 18 bases spanning the gap. The CDR3 sequence is 15 residues long. The germline gives CDR1 DFQATT, CDR2 SNEGSKA (reference sequence). Written as DNA, the CDR3 is TGCAGTCCAATTACGCCGGGACACAGCACAGATACGCAGTATTTT. It encodes CSPITPGHSTDTQYF.

The V call is TRBV7-2, the J call TRBJ2-7; D remains ambiguous. Deletions cut 5 bases from V and 6 bases from J, with 8 bases between. The germline CDR1 and CDR2 sequences are SGHTA and FQGNSA. CDR3 length: 11 residues. The DNA for the CDR3 is TGTGCCAGCAGCCCCCAATTCGAGCAGTACTTC. As protein: CASSPQFEQYF.

This clonotype came up a few times. This CDR3 reads CSARDLAGSTDTQYF. The CDR3 bases are TGCAGTGCTAGAGACCTAGCGGGGAGCACAGATACGCAGTATTTT. The chain carries TRBV20-1 and TRBJ2-3; 9 bases line up with TRBD2. Germline assignment: CDR1 DFQATT and CDR2 SNEGSKA (reference sequence). Trimming cost V 0 bases and J 0 bases; bases outside gene matches: 1. The CDR3 contains 15 residues.

This rearrangement joins TRBV11-2 to TRBJ2-1; D remains ambiguous. This CDR3 is 16 amino acids long. Trimming took 4 bases from V and 7 from J, leaving 20 bases between them. Germline V gene sequence: CDR1 SGHAT, CDR2 FQNNGV. The CDR3 spells CASSSLRANPPNEQFF. The DNA of the CDR3 is TGTGCCAGCAGCTCCCTTCGAGCGAACCCCCCTAATGAGCAGTTCTTC.